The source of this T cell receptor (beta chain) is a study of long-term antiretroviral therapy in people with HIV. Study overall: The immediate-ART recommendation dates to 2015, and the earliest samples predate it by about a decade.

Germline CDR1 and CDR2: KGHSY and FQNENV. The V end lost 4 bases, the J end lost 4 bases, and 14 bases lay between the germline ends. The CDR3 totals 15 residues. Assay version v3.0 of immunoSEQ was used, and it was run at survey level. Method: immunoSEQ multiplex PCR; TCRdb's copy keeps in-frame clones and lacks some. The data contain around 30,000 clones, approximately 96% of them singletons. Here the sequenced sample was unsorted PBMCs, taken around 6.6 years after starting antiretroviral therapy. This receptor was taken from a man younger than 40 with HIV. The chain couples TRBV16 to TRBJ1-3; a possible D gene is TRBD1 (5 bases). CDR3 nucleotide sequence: TGTGCCAGCAGCCTTCACGGGGCCCCGGGAAACACCATATATTTT. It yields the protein CASSLHGAPGNTIYF.